The 15 T cell receptor beta chains below come from one sample, sequenced in a study of human T cells and chemical hapten exposure. Regarding time point: patch test 3, about 24 weeks after DPC sensitization. Treatment of the sample: therapeutic diphenylcyclopropenone sensitization with weekly scalp DPC. MiXCR, run by TCRdb on the RACE reads, gives a single entry per CDR3 protein. Of some 180,000 distinct CDR3 sequences in the sample, around a quarter are singletons; the top ten hold 2% to 2.5%. Source: whole blood, taken in connection with sensitization to the hapten diphenylcyclopropenone (DPC). Receptor source: a woman in her thirties or forties with alopecia areata. Some clones in this sample may be carry-over from other donors' samples.

The chain employs TRBV29-1 and TRBJ1-1; 12 bases line up with TRBD1. With 4 bases clipped from V and 10 bases from J, the junction kept 4 bases outside the gene matches. This CDR3 comprises 12 residues. Germline V gives CDR1 SQVTM, CDR2 ANQGSEA. CDR3 amino acids: CSVAGTGGSAFF. CDR3 DNA: TGCAGCGTTGCCGGGACAGGGGGCTCAGCTTTCTTT. Using reference TRBV29-1 and TRBJ1-1 for the parts outside the CDR3, the full variable domain is SAVISQKPSRDICQRGTSLTIQCQVDSQVTMMFWYRQQPGQSLTLIATANQGSEATYESGFVIDKFPISRPNLTFSTLTVSNMSPEDSSIYLCSVAGTGGSAFFGQGTRLTVV.

The V call is TRBV21-1, the J call TRBJ2-3; the listed D gene, TRBD1, was not tested against the DNA. TRBV21-1 is noted as a pseudogene. The CDR3 runs to 17 residues. The CDR3 DNA is TGTGCCAGCAGCAAAGGCCCTGGTTGTAGGAGCACAGATACGCAGTATTTT. This translates into CASSKGPGCRSTDTQYF.

The chain is built from TRBV2 and TRBJ2-3; no clear D gene. V was cut by 3 bases and J by 0 bases, with 7 bases left in between. The CDR3 spans 14 residues. The germline V gene has CDR1 SNHLY and CDR2 FYNNEI. CDR3 residues: CASSDFSSTDTQYF. CDR3 nucleotides: TGTGCCAGCAGTGATTTCTCCAGCACAGATACGCAGTATTTT. Full variable domain (remainder filled in from reference TRBV2 and TRBJ2-3): EPEVTQTPSHQVTQMGQEVILRCVPISNHLYFYWYRQILGQKVEFLVSFYNNEISEKSEIFDDQFSVERPDGSNFTLKIRSTKLEDSAMYFCASSDFSSTDTQYFGPGTRLTVL.

This clonotype was counted ten times or more. The CDR3 DNA follows: TGTGCCAGCGTTGGGGTCACCGATACGCAGTATTTT. Protein product: CASVGVTDTQYF. The chain links TRBV28 to TRBJ2-3; D unclear. Trimming removed 8 bases at V and 6 bases at J, with 12 bases between. This CDR3 contains 12 residues. Germline loops: CDR1 MDHEN, CDR2 SYDVKM. The full variable domain, completed using reference TRBV28 and TRBJ2-3, is DVKVTQSSRYLVKRTGEKVFLECVQDMDHENMFWYRQDPGLGLRLIYFSYDVKMKEKGDIPEGYSVSREKKERFSLILESASTNQTSMYLCASVGVTDTQYFGPGTRLTVL.

The V and J genes are TRBV20-1 and TRBJ2-1; 12 bases match TRBD2. Germline lookup yields CDR1 DFQATT and CDR2 SNEGSKA (reference sequence). The J segment lost 4 bases and the V segment lost 0 bases, leaving 7 bases of the junction unmatched. CDR3 length: 17 amino acids. This chain's CDR3 is CSARDAGTSGLYNEQFF. CDR3 in DNA: TGCAGTGCTAGAGATGCTGGGACTAGCGGGTTGTACAATGAGCAGTTCTTC.

The V call is TRBV28, the J call TRBJ2-7; D gene uncertain. The CDR3 consists of 14 residues. V shed 7 bases and J shed 0 bases, with 13 bases lying between them. The V gene's germline CDR1 is MDHEN and CDR2 SYDVKM. CDR3 protein: CASNLAGISYEQYF. The CDR3 DNA reads as TGTGCCAGCAACCTCGCAGGCATCTCCTACGAGCAGTACTTC.

The chain's CDR3 is CASSLTSGEQFF. In DNA form, the CDR3 reads TGTGCCAGCAGTCTCACAAGCGGTGAGCAGTTCTTC. V and J are TRBV6-6 and TRBJ2-1, with D possibly being TRBD2 (5 bases). The CDR3 covers 12 residues. The germline V and J ends were trimmed by 5 bases and 9 bases, with 11 bases remaining between them. CDR1 is MNHNY and CDR2 is SVGAGI in the germline V gene (reference sequence).

V is TRBV12-3 or TRBV12-4 and J is TRBJ2-7; D might be TRBD1 (6 bases). The CDR3 covers 12 residues. The V end lost 6 bases, the J end lost 9 bases, and 15 bases lay between the germline ends. Here the CDR3 DNA reads TGTGCCAGCAGCCAAAGACAGGACGGGCAGTACTTC. Translating it yields CASSQRQDGQYF.

This clonotype was seen only a few times. J is TRBJ1-6 and V is TRBV7-2; D uncertain. Germline values: CDR1 SGHTA, CDR2 FQGNSA. The V gene lost 2 bases and the J gene lost 8 bases, with 7 bases spanning the gap. The CDR3 is 13 amino acids. The CDR3 DNA is TGTGCCAGCAGCTTATCGCAGGATTCACCCCTCCACTTT. It codes for CASSLSQDSPLHF.

The chain links TRBV29-1 to TRBJ2-3; 7 nucleotides line up with TRBD1. V was pared by 6 bases and J by 3 bases, with 9 bases of the junction left unmatched. Per germline, CDR1 SQVTM and CDR2 ANQGSEA. The CDR3 sequence is 14 residues long. CDR3 nucleotide sequence: TGCAGCGTGGGGCCGGGACAGAGAACAGATACGCAGTATTTT. Its protein product is CSVGPGQRTDTQYF.

This clonotype has a handful of counts. The chain carries TRBV6-5 and TRBJ1-6, with D unresolved. Trimming left V 3 bases short and J 8 bases short, with 11 bases between. CDR3 size: 14 residues. Germline lookup yields CDR1 MNHEY and CDR2 SVGAGI. The CDR3 region has the DNA TGTGCCAGCAGTTATCGACCCCAGGATTCACCCCTCCACTTT. Encoded protein: CASSYRPQDSPLHF.

The J gene is TRBJ2-1, the V gene TRBV20-1; 11 positions agree with TRBD2. V was clipped by 6 bases and J by 6 bases; unmatched bases: 4. CDR1 DFQATT and CDR2 SNEGSKA come from the germline V gene (reference sequence). The CDR3 contains 13 residues. CDR3 sequence reads: CSALAGVGNEQFF. CDR3 bases: TGCAGTGCACTAGCGGGAGTGGGCAATGAGCAGTTCTTC.

The V call is TRBV29-1, the J call TRBJ2-5; 8 nucleotides line up with TRBD2. Germline trimming cut 8 bases from V and 2 bases from J; bases unmatched to any gene: 10. The CDR3 length is 14 residues. Germline V lookup: CDR1 SQVTM, CDR2 ANQGSEA. CDR3 protein: CSISRGGGQETQYF. In nucleotides, the CDR3 is TGCAGCATTTCCCGGGGCGGGGGGCAAGAGACCCAGTACTTC.

This clonotype was counted between two and nine times. The chain uses TRBV11-2 and TRBJ2-7, with D hard to call. Germline lookup yields CDR1 SGHAT and CDR2 FQNNGV. The CDR3 covers 14 residues. Trimming shortened V by 1 base and J by 3 bases, and 10 bases separated the two germline ends. The CDR3 bases are TGTGCCAGCAGCTTAGTACTCAGATTCTACGAGCAGTACTTC. Residues: CASSLVLRFYEQYF.

This clonotype was observed a few times. This rearrangement joins TRBV7-2 to TRBJ1-6; tentatively, D is TRBD1 (6 bases). V was trimmed by 5 bases and J by 14 bases, leaving 16 bases between them. The CDR3 consists of 13 residues. In germline, CDR1 is SGHTA, CDR2 FQGNSA. CDR3 sequence (DNA): TGTGCCAGCAGCGGACCACAGGGTTGGACCCTCCACTTT. Protein sequence: CASSGPQGWTLHF.